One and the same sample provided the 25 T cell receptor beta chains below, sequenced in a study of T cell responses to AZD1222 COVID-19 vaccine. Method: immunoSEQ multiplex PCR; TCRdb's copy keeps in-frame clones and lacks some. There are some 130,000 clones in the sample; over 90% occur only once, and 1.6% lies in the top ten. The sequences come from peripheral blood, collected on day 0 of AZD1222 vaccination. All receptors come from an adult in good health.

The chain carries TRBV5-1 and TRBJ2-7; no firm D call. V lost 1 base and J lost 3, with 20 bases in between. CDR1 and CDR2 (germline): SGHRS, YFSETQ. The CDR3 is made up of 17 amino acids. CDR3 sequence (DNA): TGCGCCAGCAGCTTGAACCCGTTGGCGGTAAAGGTCTACGAGCAGTACTTC. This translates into CASSLNPLAVKVYEQYF.

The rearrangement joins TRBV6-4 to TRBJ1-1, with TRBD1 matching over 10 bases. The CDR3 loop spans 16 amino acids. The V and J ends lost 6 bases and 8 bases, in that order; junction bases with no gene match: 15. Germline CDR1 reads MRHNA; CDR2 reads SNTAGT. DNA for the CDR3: TGTGCCAGCAGCCAACGTAACCGGGACAGGGGAGGCGAAGCTTTCTTT. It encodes CASSQRNRDRGGEAFF.

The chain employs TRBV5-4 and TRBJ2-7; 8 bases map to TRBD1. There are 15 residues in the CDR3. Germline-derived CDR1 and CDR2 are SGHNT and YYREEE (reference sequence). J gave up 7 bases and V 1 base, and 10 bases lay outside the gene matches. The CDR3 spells CASSLKGQAGPEQYF. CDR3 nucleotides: TGTGCCAGCAGCTTGAAGGGACAGGCAGGGCCAGAGCAGTACTTC.

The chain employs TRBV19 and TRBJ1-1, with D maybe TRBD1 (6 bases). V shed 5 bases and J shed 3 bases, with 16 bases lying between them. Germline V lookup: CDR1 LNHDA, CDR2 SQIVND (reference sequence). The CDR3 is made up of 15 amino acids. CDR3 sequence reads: CASSRNGDTHTEAFF. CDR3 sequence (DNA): TGTGCCAGTAGTCGAAACGGGGACACCCACACTGAAGCTTTCTTT.

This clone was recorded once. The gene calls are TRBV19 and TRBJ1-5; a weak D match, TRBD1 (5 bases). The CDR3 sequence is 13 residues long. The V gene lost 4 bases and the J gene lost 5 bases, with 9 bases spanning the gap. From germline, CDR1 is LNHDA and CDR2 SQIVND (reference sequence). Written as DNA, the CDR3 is TGTGCCAGTAGTAGGGGGATCGATCAGCCCCAGCATTTT. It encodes CASSRGIDQPQHF.

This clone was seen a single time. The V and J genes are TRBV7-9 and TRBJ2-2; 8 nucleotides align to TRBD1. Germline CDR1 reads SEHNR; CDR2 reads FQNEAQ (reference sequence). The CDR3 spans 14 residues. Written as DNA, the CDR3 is TGTGCGCTAAGCCCGCAGGGGGCGCCGGGGGAGCTGTTTTTT. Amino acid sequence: CALSPQGAPGELFF.

The CDR3 bases are TGCAGCGTTTCCCCAGGGGTTCGACAGCCCCAGCATTTT. Protein product: CSVSPGVRQPQHF. The V gene is TRBV29-1, the J gene TRBJ1-5; D is possibly TRBD1 (6 bases). The germline gives CDR1 SQVTM, CDR2 ANQGSEA. CDR3 size: 13 residues. Trimming shortened V by 5 bases and J by 7 bases, and 15 bases separated the two germline ends. The full variable domain, in which reference TRBV29-1 and TRBJ1-5 provide the parts outside the CDR3, is SAVISQKPSRDICQRGTSLTIQCQVDSQVTMMFWYRQQPGQSLTLIATANQGSEATYESGFVIDKFPISRPNLTFSTLTVSNMSPEDSSIYLCSVSPGVRQPQHFGDGTRLSIL.

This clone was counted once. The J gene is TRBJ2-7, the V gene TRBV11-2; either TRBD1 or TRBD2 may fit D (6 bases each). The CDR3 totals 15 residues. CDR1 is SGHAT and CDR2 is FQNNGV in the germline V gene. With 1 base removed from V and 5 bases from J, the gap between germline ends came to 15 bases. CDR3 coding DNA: TGTGCCAGCAGCTTAGTAGGGGGGCTTAGCAACGAGCAGTACTTC. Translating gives CASSLVGGLSNEQYF.

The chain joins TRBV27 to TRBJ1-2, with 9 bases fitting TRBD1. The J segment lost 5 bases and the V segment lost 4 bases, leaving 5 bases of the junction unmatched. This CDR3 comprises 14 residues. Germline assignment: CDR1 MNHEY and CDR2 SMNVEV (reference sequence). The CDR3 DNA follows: TGTGCCAGCAGTTCCGGACAGGGGAGTTATGGCTACACCTTC. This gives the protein CASSSGQGSYGYTF.

The CDR3 loop is CASSESDRADTEAFF. The CDR3 DNA sequence: TGTGCCAGCAGCGAAAGCGACAGGGCCGACACTGAAGCTTTCTTT. This chain joins TRBV6-4 and TRBJ1-1; the match to TRBD1 covers 7 bases. Germline-derived CDR1 and CDR2 are MRHNA and SNTAGT. After removal of 6 bases from V and 3 bases from J, the junction contained 10 bases not matched to a gene. This CDR3 has 15 amino acids.

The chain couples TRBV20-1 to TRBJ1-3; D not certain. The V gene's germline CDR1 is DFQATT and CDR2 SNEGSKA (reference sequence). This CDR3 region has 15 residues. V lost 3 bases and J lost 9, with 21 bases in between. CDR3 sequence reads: CSASSAPTSSSTIYF. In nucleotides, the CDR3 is TGCAGTGCTAGTTCGGCCCCTACATCCAGTAGCACCATATATTTT.

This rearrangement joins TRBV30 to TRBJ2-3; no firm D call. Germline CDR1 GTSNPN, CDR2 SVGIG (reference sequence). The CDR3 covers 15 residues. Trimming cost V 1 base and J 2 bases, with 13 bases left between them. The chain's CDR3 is CAWSGEGLYTDTQYF. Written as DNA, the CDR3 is TGTGCCTGGAGTGGGGAAGGGCTCTACACAGATACGCAGTATTTT.

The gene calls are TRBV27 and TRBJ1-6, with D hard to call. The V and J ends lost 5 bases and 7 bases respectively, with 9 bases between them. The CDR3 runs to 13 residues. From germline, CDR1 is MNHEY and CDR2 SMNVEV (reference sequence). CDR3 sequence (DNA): TGTGCCAGCAGTCGAAGAGCAAATTCACCCCTCCACTTT. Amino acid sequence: CASSRRANSPLHF.

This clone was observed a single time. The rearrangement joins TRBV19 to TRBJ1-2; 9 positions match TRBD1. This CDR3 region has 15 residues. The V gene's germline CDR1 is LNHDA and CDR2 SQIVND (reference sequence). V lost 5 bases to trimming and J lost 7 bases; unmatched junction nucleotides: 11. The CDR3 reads CASSQWQQGAGGYTF. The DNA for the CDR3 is TGTGCCAGTAGTCAATGGCAACAGGGGGCTGGTGGCTACACCTTC.

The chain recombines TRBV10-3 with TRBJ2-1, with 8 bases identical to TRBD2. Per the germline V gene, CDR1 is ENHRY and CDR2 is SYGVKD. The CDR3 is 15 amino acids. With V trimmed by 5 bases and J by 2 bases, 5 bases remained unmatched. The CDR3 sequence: CAISITSGTYNEQFF. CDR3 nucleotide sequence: TGTGCCATCAGTATTACTAGCGGAACCTACAATGAGCAGTTCTTC.

CDR3 DNA: TGTGCCAGTAGGACAGGGGGCCAGACTGAAGCTTTCTTT. This codes for CASRTGGQTEAFF. This rearrangement joins TRBV19 to TRBJ1-1; 10 bases match TRBD1. The ends lost 6 bases at V and 5 bases at J; junction bases unmatched: 3. The germline V gene has CDR1 LNHDA and CDR2 SQIVND (reference sequence). CDR3 size: 13 residues.

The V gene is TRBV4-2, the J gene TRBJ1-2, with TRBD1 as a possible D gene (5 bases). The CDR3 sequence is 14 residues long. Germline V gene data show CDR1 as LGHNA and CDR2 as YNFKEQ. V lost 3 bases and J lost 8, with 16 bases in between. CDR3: CASSQDVGARGYTF. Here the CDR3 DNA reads TGTGCCAGCAGCCAGGACGTAGGGGCGCGGGGCTACACCTTC.

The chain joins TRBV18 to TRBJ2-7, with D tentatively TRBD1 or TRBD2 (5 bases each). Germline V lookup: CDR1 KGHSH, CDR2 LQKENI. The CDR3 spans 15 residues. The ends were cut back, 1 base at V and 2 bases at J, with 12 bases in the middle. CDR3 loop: CASSPLSDSAYEQYF. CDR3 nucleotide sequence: TGTGCCAGCTCACCACTTAGCGACAGCGCCTACGAGCAGTACTTC.

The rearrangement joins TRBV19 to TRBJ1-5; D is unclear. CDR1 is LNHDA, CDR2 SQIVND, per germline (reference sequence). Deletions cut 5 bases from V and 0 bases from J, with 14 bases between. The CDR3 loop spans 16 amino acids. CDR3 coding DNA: TGTGCCAGTAGTCAACAGCGGGTAAATAGCAATCAGCCCCAGCATTTT. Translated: CASSQQRVNSNQPQHF. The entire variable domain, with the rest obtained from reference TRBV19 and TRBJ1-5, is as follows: DGGITQSPKYLFRKEGQNVTLSCEQNLNHDAMYWYRQDPGQGLRLIYYSQIVNDFQKGDIAEGYSVSREKKESFPLTVTSAQKNPTAFYLCASSQQRVNSNQPQHFGDGTRLSIL.

Here the CDR3 reads CASSSTPRTDGTGELFF. In DNA, the CDR3 is TGTGCCAGCAGCTCCACCCCACGGACAGATGGCACCGGGGAGCTGTTTTTT. V is TRBV5-6 and J is TRBJ2-2; TRBD1 might be the D (6 bases). CDR3 size: 17 residues. Germline CDR1 is SGHDT and CDR2 is YYEEEE. V lost 3 bases, J lost 4 bases, and 19 bases lay in between.

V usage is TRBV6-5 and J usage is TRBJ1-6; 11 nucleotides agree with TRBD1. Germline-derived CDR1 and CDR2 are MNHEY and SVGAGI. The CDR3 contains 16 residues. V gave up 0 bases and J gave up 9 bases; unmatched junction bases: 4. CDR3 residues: CASSYSSGTGGSPLHF. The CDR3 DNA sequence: TGTGCCAGCAGTTACTCTTCCGGGACAGGGGGTTCACCCCTCCACTTT.

The CDR3 loop reads CASSPRKVGNEQFF. CDR3 DNA: TGTGCCAGCAGCCCTAGGAAAGTCGGTAATGAGCAGTTCTTC. The rearrangement links TRBV7-2 to TRBJ2-1; D remains ambiguous. This CDR3 region has 14 residues. Between the trimmed V and J ends, which lost 5 bases and 7 bases, there was a span of 15 bases. CDR1 and CDR2 (germline): SGHTA, FQGNSA.

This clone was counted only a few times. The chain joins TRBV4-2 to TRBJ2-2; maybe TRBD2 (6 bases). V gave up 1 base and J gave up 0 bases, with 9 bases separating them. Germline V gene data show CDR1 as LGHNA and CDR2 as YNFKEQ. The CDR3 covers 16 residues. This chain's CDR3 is CASSQAGGTNTGELFF. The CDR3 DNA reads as TGTGCCAGCAGCCAAGCCGGCGGGACGAACACCGGGGAGCTGTTTTTT.

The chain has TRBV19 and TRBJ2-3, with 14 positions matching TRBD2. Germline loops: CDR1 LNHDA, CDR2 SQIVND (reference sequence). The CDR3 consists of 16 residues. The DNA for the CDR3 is TGTGGTTGCGGGACTAGCGGGAGTTGGAGCACAGATACGCAGTATTTT. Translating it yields CGCGTSGSWSTDTQYF.

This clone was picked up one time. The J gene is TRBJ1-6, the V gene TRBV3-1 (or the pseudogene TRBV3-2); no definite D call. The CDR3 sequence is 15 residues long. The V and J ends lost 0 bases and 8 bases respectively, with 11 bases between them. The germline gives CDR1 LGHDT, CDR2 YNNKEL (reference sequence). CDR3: CASSQEGVRDSPLHF. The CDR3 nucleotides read TGTGCCAGCAGCCAAGAAGGCGTACGGGATTCACCCCTCCACTTT.